Below, one TCR beta chain is given with its context. Germline assignment: CDR1 SGHAT and CDR2 FQNNGV. CDR3 length: 13 residues. The germline V and J ends were trimmed by 5 bases and 3 bases, with 11 bases remaining between them. The record originates from a study of cytomegalovirus exposure and HLA in healthy donors. PCR amplification relied on 60 Vbeta primers (plus 13 Jbeta primers). Here immunoSEQ multiplex PCR was the method, and the copy in TCRdb shows in-frame clones only, minus some. The sample carries under 150,000 clones, 75% to 85% recorded once. Sequenced material: PBMCs. This chain links TRBV11-2 with TRBJ2-7; D may be TRBD2 (5 bases). This TCR was recovered from a woman aged 45-65 years in good health and CMV-seropositive. The CDR3 DNA reads as TGTGCCAGCAGCATCCAGCGGTACTACGAGCAGTACTTC. Translation: CASSIQRYYEQYF.